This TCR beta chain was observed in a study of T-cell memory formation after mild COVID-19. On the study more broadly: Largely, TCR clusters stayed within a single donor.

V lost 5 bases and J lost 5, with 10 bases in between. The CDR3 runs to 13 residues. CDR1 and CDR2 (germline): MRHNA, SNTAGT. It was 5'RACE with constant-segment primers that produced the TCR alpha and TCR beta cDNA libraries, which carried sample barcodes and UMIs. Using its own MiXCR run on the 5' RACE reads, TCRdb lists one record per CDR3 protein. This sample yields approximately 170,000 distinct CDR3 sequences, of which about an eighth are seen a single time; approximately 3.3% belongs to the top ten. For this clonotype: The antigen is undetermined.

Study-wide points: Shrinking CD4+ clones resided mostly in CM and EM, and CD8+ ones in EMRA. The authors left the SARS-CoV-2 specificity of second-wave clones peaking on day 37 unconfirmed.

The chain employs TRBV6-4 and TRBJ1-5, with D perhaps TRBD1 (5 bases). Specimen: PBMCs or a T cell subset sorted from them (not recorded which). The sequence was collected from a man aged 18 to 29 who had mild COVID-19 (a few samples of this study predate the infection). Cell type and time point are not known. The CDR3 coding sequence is TGTGCCAGCAGTACCAGGGAGGATCAGCCCCAGCATTTT. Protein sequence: CASSTREDQPQHF.